This entry lists 27 T cell receptor beta chains sequenced from one sample in a study of beta chain features in type 1 diabetes. Expressed TCRB transcripts were sequenced after all isolated RNA was converted to cDNA. Profiling relied on immunoSEQ multiplex PCR, and the TCRdb table lists in-frame clones only, not all of them. Seen here are about 210,000 clones, approximately 11% observed once, and the top ten hold 1% to 1.5%. The sample was central memory CD4+ T cells from blood. The receptors come from a man aged 18 to 30 in good health.

Ten or more counts support this clone. The V call is TRBV6-6, the J call TRBJ2-7; TRBD1 matches at 8 bases. With 6 bases clipped from V and 3 bases from J, the junction kept 4 bases outside the gene matches. CDR3 length: 13 residues. Germline V lookup: CDR1 MNHNY, CDR2 SVGAGI (reference sequence). The CDR3 here is CASRHDRGYEQYF. DNA of the CDR3: TGTGCCAGCAGACACGACAGGGGCTACGAGCAGTACTTC.

This clone was recorded a few times. This CDR3 is CSSWDGDTEAFF. The CDR3 DNA reads TGCAGCTCCTGGGACGGGGACACTGAAGCTTTCTTT. The chain combines TRBV29-1 with TRBJ1-1, with D perhaps TRBD1 (5 bases). Trimming took 8 bases from V and 3 from J, leaving 13 bases between them. Germline V gene lookup returns CDR1 SQVTM and CDR2 ANQGSEA. CDR3 length equals 12 residues.

This clone was found a few times. The V and J genes are TRBV29-1 and TRBJ1-2; D perhaps matches TRBD1 (5 bases). V gave up 3 bases and J gave up 4 bases, with 15 bases separating them. The CDR3 totals 14 residues. CDR1 and CDR2 (germline): SQVTM, ANQGSEA. The CDR3 loop reads CSVDFPRESYGYTF. The CDR3 DNA reads as TGCAGCGTTGACTTTCCCAGGGAAAGCTATGGCTACACCTTC.

The rearrangement links TRBV30 to TRBJ2-5; D ambiguous. Germline values: CDR1 GTSNPN, CDR2 SVGIG (reference sequence). This CDR3 is built from 13 residues. Trimming left V 3 bases short and J 7 bases short, with 15 bases between. As DNA, the CDR3 is TGTGCCTGGAGCCCGTCAACACCCGGGACCCAGTACTTC. It encodes CAWSPSTPGTQYF.

J is TRBJ2-7 and V is TRBV28, with TRBD2 matching 12 bases. V lost 8 bases and J lost 6; bases outside the gene matches: 5. The germline CDR1 and CDR2 sequences are MDHEN and SYDVKM. This CDR3 contains 13 residues. The CDR3 DNA reads TGTGCCAGCGGCTCTAGCGGGAGGGCCGAGCAGTACTTC. It translates to CASGSSGRAEQYF.

This clone was found a few times. This chain joins TRBV5-1 and TRBJ2-1; D gene ambiguous. V was trimmed by 0 bases and J by 6 bases, leaving 16 bases between them. The CDR3 consists of 16 residues. CDR1 is SGHRS and CDR2 is YFSETQ in the germline V gene. CDR3 coding DNA: TGCGCCAGCAGCTTGGTGCTAGTACTTCTAGGCAATGAGCAGTTCTTC. Translation gives CASSLVLVLLGNEQFF.

There are a few counts of this clone. This chain joins TRBV19 and TRBJ2-2, with 8 bases identical to TRBD2. Germline CDR1 LNHDA, CDR2 SQIVND (reference sequence). The CDR3 consists of 14 residues. J was trimmed by 3 bases and V by 6 bases; bases with no gene match: 3. CDR3: CASSGRADTGELFF. The CDR3 DNA follows: TGTGCCAGTAGCGGGAGGGCCGACACCGGGGAGCTGTTTTTT.

The sample holds many counts of this clone. This sequence joins TRBV9 and TRBJ2-7; D not resolved. Between the trimmed V and J ends, which lost 2 bases and 0 bases, there was a span of 6 bases. This CDR3 spans 13 amino acids. The V gene's germline CDR1 is SGDLS and CDR2 YYNGEE. CDR3 sequence (DNA): TGTGCCAGCAGCGTGGCAGACTCCTACGAGCAGTACTTC. Translation: CASSVADSYEQYF.

This clone was picked up many times. V and J are TRBV2 and TRBJ2-7, with D hard to call. Germline V lookup: CDR1 SNHLY, CDR2 FYNNEI. Trimming shortened V by 1 base and J by 1 base, and 2 bases separated the two germline ends. The CDR3 length is 12 residues. The CDR3 DNA is TGTGCCAGCAGTGAAGGGTCCTACGAGCAGTACTTC. Protein product: CASSEGSYEQYF. Using reference TRBV2 and TRBJ2-7 for the parts outside the CDR3, the full variable domain is EPEVTQTPSHQVTQMGQEVILRCVPISNHLYFYWYRQILGQKVEFLVSFYNNEISEKSEIFDDQFSVERPDGSNFTLKIRSTKLEDSAMYFCASSEGSYEQYFGPGTRLTVT.

A few counts support this clone. V is TRBV7-9 and J is TRBJ2-6; possible D gene TRBD1, 6 bases. The germline V and J ends were trimmed by 5 bases and 9 bases, with 17 bases remaining between them. There are 15 residues in the CDR3. Germline-derived CDR1 and CDR2 are SEHNR and FQNEAQ (reference sequence). As DNA, the CDR3 is TGTGCCAGCAGCCCCAGGGGCGGTGGTGTCAACGTCCTGACTTTC. Translated: CASSPRGGGVNVLTF. The full variable domain, completed using reference TRBV7-9 and TRBJ2-6, is DTGVSQNPRHKITKRGQNVTFRCDPISEHNRLYWYRQTLGQGPEFLTYFQNEAQLEKSRLLSDRFSAERPKGSFSTLEIQRTEQGDSAMYLCASSPRGGGVNVLTFGAGSRLTVL.

The chain carries TRBV25-1 and TRBJ2-1, with a tentative D call TRBD1 (7 bases). The V gene's germline CDR1 is MGHDK and CDR2 SYGVNS. The CDR3 has 16 amino acids. Trimming took off 3 bases at V and 0 bases at J, with 12 bases between the two ends. The CDR3, as DNA: TGTGCCAGCAGTGACGCAGGGGGGAGCTCCTACAATGAGCAGTTCTTC. As protein: CASSDAGGSSYNEQFF.

This clone was detected only a few times. V usage is TRBV11-2 and J usage is TRBJ2-1; tentative D call: TRBD1 (5 bases). Germline loops: CDR1 SGHAT, CDR2 FQNNGV. CDR3 size: 16 residues. V was pared by 5 bases and J by 4 bases, with 18 bases between. The CDR3 DNA reads TGTGCCAGCAGCCGACTCGACAGTAATATATACAATGAGCAGTTCTTC. Translated, it gives CASSRLDSNIYNEQFF.

This clone was picked up a small number of times. The rearrangement uses TRBV7-2 and TRBJ2-7; 8 bases are a match to TRBD2. The V gene's germline CDR1 is SGHTA and CDR2 FQGNSA. Trimming cost V 8 bases and J 2 bases; bases outside gene matches: 8. The CDR3 spans 14 residues. The CDR3 DNA reads as TGTGCCAGCGCCGGACGGGAGGGCGCCTACGAGCAGTACTTC. Amino acids: CASAGREGAYEQYF.

With regard to this clone: The same CDR3 also results from other DNA sequences found in this sample. This chain joins TRBV25-1 and TRBJ2-3, with a tentative D call TRBD2 (8 bases). V shed 3 bases and J shed 3 bases, with 13 bases lying between them. The CDR3 has 15 residues. Germline lookup yields CDR1 MGHDK and CDR2 SYGVNS. The CDR3, as DNA: TGTGCCAGCAGTGAGACAGGGACTAGGACAGATACGCAGTATTTT. Translated: CASSETGTRTDTQYF.

The rearrangement links TRBV7-9 to TRBJ2-1; tentative D call: TRBD2 (6 bases). V was shortened by 0 bases and J by 1 base, with 10 bases between the two germline ends. CDR1 and CDR2 from the germline V gene are SEHNR and FQNEAQ (reference sequence). The CDR3 runs 16 residues. The DNA of the CDR3 is TGTGCCAGCAGCTTAGCACTAGCAGATTCCTACAATGAGCAGTTCTTC. Translating gives CASSLALADSYNEQFF. Filled out from reference TRBV7-9 and TRBJ2-1, the complete variable domain reads DTGVSQNPRHKITKRGQNVTFRCDPISEHNRLYWYRQTLGQGPEFLTYFQNEAQLEKSRLLSDRFSAERPKGSFSTLEIQRTEQGDSAMYLCASSLALADSYNEQFFGPGTRLTVL.

This clone was seen more than once but under ten times. The chain joins TRBV28 to TRBJ2-1; 12 positions agree with TRBD2. The CDR3 loop spans 16 amino acids. J lost 6 bases, V lost 3 bases, and 6 bases had no gene match. Germline CDR1 reads MDHEN; CDR2 reads SYDVKM. The CDR3 DNA follows: TGTGCCAGCAGTTTTAGTCTAGCGGGAGGGTTCAATGAGCAGTTCTTC. It encodes CASSFSLAGGFNEQFF.

CDR3 in amino acids: CASSWTGNTEAFF. The CDR3 DNA reads TGTGCCAGCAGCTGGACAGGGAACACTGAAGCTTTCTTT. This sequence joins TRBV7-8 and TRBJ1-1; 7 nucleotides agree with TRBD1. V shed 4 bases and J 1 base; nucleotides not matched to a gene: 0. Germline V gene sequence: CDR1 SGHVS, CDR2 FQNEAQ. CDR3 length: 13 residues. The variable domain in full, completed from reference TRBV7-8 and TRBJ1-1, reads GAGVSQSPRYKVAKRGQDVALRCDPISGHVSLFWYQQALGQGPEFLTYFQNEAQLDKSGLPSDRFFAERPEGSVSTLKIQRTQQEDSAVYLCASSWTGNTEAFFGQGTRLTVV.

The gene calls are TRBV7-2 and TRBJ2-1; no definite D call. This CDR3 has 15 residues. Between the trimmed V and J ends, which lost 5 bases and 8 bases, there was a span of 19 bases. The V gene's germline CDR1 is SGHTA and CDR2 FQGNSA. The CDR3 loop reads CASSPSRVSGHEQFF. CDR3 nucleotides: TGTGCCAGCAGCCCATCTCGAGTCAGTGGGCATGAGCAGTTCTTC.

The chain recombines TRBV19 with TRBJ2-1; 9 nucleotides match TRBD2. J was trimmed by 4 bases and V by 0 bases; bases with no gene match: 7. The CDR3 sequence is 17 residues long. Germline CDR1 LNHDA, CDR2 SQIVND (reference sequence). The CDR3 coding sequence is TGTGCCAGTAGTATAGACAGGCTAGCGGGGCAATACAATGAGCAGTTCTTC. This encodes CASSIDRLAGQYNEQFF.

The chain links TRBV4-3 to TRBJ2-1, with D perhaps TRBD2 (5 bases). Trimming removed 0 bases from V and 2 bases from J, with 8 bases in between. CDR1 LGHNA and CDR2 YSLEER come from the germline V gene. CDR3 length: 15 amino acids. CDR3 amino acids: CASSQEWRAYNEQFF. The CDR3 nucleotides are TGCGCCAGCAGCCAAGAGTGGCGGGCCTACAATGAGCAGTTCTTC.

This rearrangement joins TRBV9 to TRBJ2-1, with a possible D match to TRBD2 (6 bases). Per the germline V gene, CDR1 is SGDLS and CDR2 is YYNGEE. The CDR3 spans 14 residues. Trimming removed 0 bases at V and 6 bases at J, with 10 bases between. CDR3 sequence reads: CASSVVGLSNEQFF. Here the CDR3 DNA reads TGTGCCAGCAGCGTAGTGGGACTTAGCAATGAGCAGTTCTTC.

This clone appeared many times. This chain connects TRBV28 to TRBJ2-4, with 7 bases fitting TRBD1. CDR1 is MDHEN, CDR2 SYDVKM, per germline. J was trimmed by 4 bases and V by 10 bases; bases with no gene match: 13. The CDR3 sequence is 15 residues long. DNA of the CDR3: TGTGCCATCCTCGGGACAGCCAAGGGAAAAAACATTCAGTACTTC. This gives the protein CAILGTAKGKNIQYF.

V gene TRBV5-1 combines with J gene TRBJ2-7, with a possible D match to TRBD1 (5 bases). Germline V lookup: CDR1 SGHRS, CDR2 YFSETQ. The germline V and J ends were trimmed by 0 bases and 3 bases, with 10 bases remaining between them. CDR3 length: 14 amino acids. CDR3 loop: CASSLDRNFYEQYF. DNA of the CDR3: TGCGCCAGCAGCTTGGACAGGAACTTCTACGAGCAGTACTTC.

Worth noting for this clone: This likely traces to a read error, being one base from a far larger clone. The chain couples TRBV21-1 to TRBJ2-1; the DNA was not used to check the table's D call, TRBD1. TRBV21-1 is an annotated pseudogene. The CDR3 has 16 residues. This CDR3 reads CASSYPRDRGLDEQFF. In nucleotides, the CDR3 is TGTGCCAGCAGCTACCCCCGGGACAGGGGTTTGGATGAGCAGTTCTTC.

This clone turned up a few times. This chain's CDR3 is CASSQQGYGYTF. CDR3 nucleotide sequence: TGTGCCAGCAGCCAACAGGGCTATGGCTACACCTTC. V is TRBV11-2 and J is TRBJ1-2; weak D call: TRBD1 (6 bases). The germline V gene encodes CDR1 SGHAT and CDR2 FQNNGV. The V end was cut by 5 bases, the J end by 4 bases, with 8 bases between. This CDR3 is built from 12 residues.

This clone was picked up a small number of times. The V gene is TRBV29-1, the J gene TRBJ2-3; 10 positions agree with TRBD2. This CDR3 is built from 12 residues. V trimming: 7 bases; J trimming: 4 bases; junction bases outside the gene matches: 2. Germline V CDR1 and CDR2: SQVTM, ANQGSEA. CDR3: CSAGLAADTQYF. The CDR3 nucleotides read TGCAGCGCCGGACTAGCGGCAGATACGCAGTATTTT.

V and J are TRBV4-2 and TRBJ2-1; TRBD2 agrees at 7 bases. Per germline, CDR1 LGHNA and CDR2 YNFKEQ. This CDR3 region has 15 residues. V was clipped by 0 bases and J by 3 bases; unmatched bases: 2. CDR3 residues: CASSQEPSGYNEQFF. CDR3 coding DNA: TGTGCCAGCAGCCAAGAACCTAGCGGCTACAATGAGCAGTTCTTC.